This T cell receptor beta chain was identified in a study of T cells in localized non-small cell lung cancer. Overall study results and limits: Higher adjacent-lung clonality was associated with shorter survival. Sequencing was limited to one tumor region, leaving the possibility of heterogeneity open.

For this clone: The antigen remains undetermined.

TCRdb's copy holds only in-frame clones and misses some; the assay was immunoSEQ multiplex PCR. The sample has 30,000 to 35,000 clones, around 93% seen once; the top ten hold about an eighth. The V gene's germline CDR1 is DFQATT and CDR2 SNEGSKA (reference sequence). The CDR3 covers 11 residues. Between the trimmed V and J ends, which lost 6 bases and 6 bases, there was a span of 12 bases. The sample in question was peripheral blood mononuclear cells, obtained before any cancer treatment. This receptor was taken from a female donor of 60 years or more with stage II lung adenocarcinoma. V gene TRBV20-1 combines with J gene TRBJ2-7; D is ambiguous. The CDR3, as DNA: TGCAGTGCGGACCTGGGCGTCGAGCAGTACTTC. Protein product: CSADLGVEQYF.